The 25 T cell receptor beta chains below all came from one sample that was sequenced in a study of blood T cells in healthy people across ages. The use of a sample-barcoded 5' primer and a J-beta primer mix characterized a second PCR of about 7 to 12 cycles. TCRdb recomputed calls from the 5' RACE reads with MiXCR, one row per CDR3 protein. The table includes about 580,000 distinct CDR3 sequences, around 48% detected once. Sequencing used blood. The receptors were sampled from an elderly man in good health.

The rearrangement joins TRBV5-1 to TRBJ2-1, with D possibly matching TRBD1 (5 bases). The germline gives CDR1 SGHRS, CDR2 YFSETQ. The CDR3 has 16 residues. V gave up 1 base and J gave up 4 bases, with 15 bases separating them. The CDR3 sequence is CASSLNEAGPYNEQFF. For the CDR3, the DNA is TGCGCCAGCAGCTTGAACGAGGCAGGGCCGTACAATGAGCAGTTCTTC.

V and J are TRBV7-9 and TRBJ2-1; the match to TRBD2 covers 14 bases. The V and J ends lost 5 bases and 8 bases, in that order; junction bases with no gene match: 11. In germline, CDR1 is SEHNR, CDR2 FQNEAQ (reference sequence). CDR3 length: 17 amino acids. The CDR3 DNA sequence: TGTGCCAGCAGCCCGAAGGGACTAGCGGGAGTTACCCATGAGCAGTTCTTC. Protein: CASSPKGLAGVTHEQFF.

At least ten counts were recorded for this clonotype. The chain carries TRBV4-2 and TRBJ2-5; weak D call: TRBD1 (6 bases). The V and J ends lost 0 bases and 5 bases respectively, with 10 bases between them. The CDR3 spans 14 residues. Germline CDR1 reads LGHNA; CDR2 reads YNFKEQ. CDR3 sequence: CASSQDPGVETQYF. The CDR3 coding sequence is TGTGCCAGCAGCCAAGATCCAGGGGTGGAGACCCAGTACTTC.

This clonotype was seen ten or more times. The gene calls are TRBV5-1 and TRBJ2-3, with D possibly TRBD2 on 5 matching bases. The CDR3 extends over 14 amino acids. Germline V gives CDR1 SGHRS, CDR2 YFSETQ. Between the trimmed V and J ends, which lost 4 bases and 5 bases, there was a span of 14 bases. This CDR3 is CASSATRGGDTQYF. CDR3 bases: TGCGCCAGCAGCGCCACTAGAGGCGGAGATACGCAGTATTTT.

This rearrangement joins TRBV12-3 or TRBV12-4 to TRBJ2-3; 10 nucleotides agree with TRBD2. This CDR3 is 21 amino acids long. V was pared by 0 bases and J by 6 bases, with 21 bases of the junction left unmatched. For the CDR3, the DNA is TGTGCCAGCAGTTTAGCGGCGAGGCTAGCGGGGGAAACTTGGGTTCGGGATACGCAGTATTTT. It translates to CASSLAARLAGETWVRDTQYF.

This chain connects TRBV5-1 to TRBJ2-7; 8 nucleotides align to TRBD1. Trimming removed 5 bases from V and 3 bases from J; junction bases left unmatched: 4. Germline CDR1 is SGHRS and CDR2 is YFSETQ. The CDR3 extends over 13 amino acids. The CDR3 DNA is TGCGCCAGCAGGCCGACAGGGGACTACGAGCAGTACTTC. Amino acids: CASRPTGDYEQYF.

J is TRBJ1-3 and V is TRBV4-3; no reliable D call. CDR1 and CDR2 (germline): LGHNA, YSLEER. This CDR3 contains 12 residues. Trimming took off 0 bases at V and 4 bases at J, with 1 base between the two ends. The CDR3 coding sequence is TGCGCCAGCAGCCAAGAGGGAAACACCATATATTTT. Amino acid sequence: CASSQEGNTIYF.

The chain couples TRBV6-2 or TRBV6-3 to TRBJ2-5; 7 positions agree with TRBD2. The DNA end is more similar to TRBJ2-7, so the J call may be wrong. Germline V gene lookup returns CDR1 MNHEY and CDR2 SVGEGT. The CDR3 runs 13 residues. The CDR3, as DNA: TGTGCCAGCAGTAACGGACTAGATCGCGAGCAGTACTTC. Translating it yields CASSNGLDREQYF.

V is TRBV29-1 and J is TRBJ2-4; TRBD2 aligns across 10 bases. V shed 7 bases and J 5 bases; nucleotides not matched to a gene: 2. CDR3 size: 12 residues. Germline V gene data show CDR1 as SQVTM and CDR2 as ANQGSEA. The CDR3 DNA is TGCAGCGCTGGACTAGCGGAAAACATTCAGTACTTC. It translates to CSAGLAENIQYF.

The V and J genes are TRBV7-2 and TRBJ2-2; perhaps TRBD2 as D (5 bases). Germline V CDR1 and CDR2: SGHTA, FQGNSA. The CDR3 runs to 14 residues. The germline V and J ends were trimmed by 7 bases and 5 bases, with 14 bases remaining between them. The DNA of the CDR3 is TGTGCCAGCACCCGCGGAGGAAGTACCGGGGAGCTGTTTTTT. Encoded protein: CASTRGGSTGELFF.

This clonotype was counted a few times. The chain recombines TRBV20-1 with TRBJ2-1, with TRBD2 as a possible D gene (6 bases). Germline-derived CDR1 and CDR2 are DFQATT and SNEGSKA (reference sequence). V was pared by 0 bases and J by 10 bases, with 16 bases between. This CDR3 region has 14 residues. CDR3 loop: CSARDDRRASEQFF. The CDR3 DNA sequence: TGCAGTGCTAGAGATGACCGGAGGGCCTCCGAGCAGTTCTTC.

This clonotype was counted ten times or more. This may stem from a read error, because a much larger clone lies one nucleotide away. The gene calls are TRBV6-5 and TRBJ1-2, with unresolved D. CDR3 length equals 14 residues. Trimming left V 5 bases short and J 8 bases short, with 18 bases between. CDR1 MNHEY and CDR2 SVGAGI come from the germline V gene. The CDR3 region has the DNA TGTGCCAGCAGTGACGCCCACGGGTCGGAGGGCTACACCTTC. Protein: CASSDAHGSEGYTF.

This clonotype was seen a few times. This chain uses TRBV18 with TRBJ2-6; 8 bases map to TRBD1. The V gene's germline CDR1 is KGHSH and CDR2 LQKENI. CDR3 length: 17 amino acids. V gave up 3 bases and J gave up 1 base; unmatched junction bases: 5. CDR3 DNA: TGTGCCAGCTCACCCGGGACAGGACTATCTGGGGCCAACGTCCTGACTTTC. It specifies CASSPGTGLSGANVLTF.

The chain combines TRBV12-3 or TRBV12-4 with TRBJ2-3; D is possibly TRBD1 (5 bases). The CDR3 extends over 11 amino acids. V was trimmed by 9 bases and J by 4 bases, leaving 8 bases between them. Written as DNA, the CDR3 is TGTGCCAGAGTGACAGCAGATACGCAGTATTTT. The encoded protein is CARVTADTQYF.

This clonotype was seen more than once but under ten times. This CDR3 reads CASSLAWSGGTREQYF. The CDR3 DNA follows: TGTGCCAGCAGCTTAGCATGGTCAGGGGGGACGAGGGAGCAGTACTTC. The chain carries TRBV7-2 and TRBJ2-7, with D possibly matching TRBD1 (7 bases). V gave up 0 bases and J gave up 7 bases, with 19 bases separating them. Germline V gene data show CDR1 as SGHTA and CDR2 as FQGNSA. The length of the CDR3 is 16 residues.

The rearrangement uses TRBV7-2 and TRBJ2-1; D is perhaps TRBD1 (5 bases). Per germline, CDR1 SGHTA and CDR2 FQGNSA. Trimming cost V 2 bases and J 9 bases, with 17 bases left between them. The CDR3 has 15 residues. In nucleotides, the CDR3 is TGTGCCAGCAGCTTATACCAGGGTGGCGACGGTGAGCAGTTCTTC. This sequence encodes CASSLYQGGDGEQFF.

V gene TRBV7-2 combines with J gene TRBJ2-7, with TRBD2 matching 10 bases. Germline trimming cut 1 base from V and 6 bases from J; bases unmatched to any gene: 6. The CDR3 runs 15 residues. Germline V gene data show CDR1 as SGHTA and CDR2 as FQGNSA. Written as DNA, the CDR3 is TGTGCCAGCAGCTTAGATCAAGCGGGAGGGCCCGAGCAGTACTTC. Translating gives CASSLDQAGGPEQYF.

The rearrangement uses TRBV19 and TRBJ2-7, with D perhaps TRBD1 (5 bases). Germline V gene sequence: CDR1 LNHDA, CDR2 SQIVND (reference sequence). There are 13 residues in the CDR3. V shed 5 bases and J shed 2 bases, with 10 bases lying between them. CDR3 in amino acids: CASSGALTYEQYF. DNA for the CDR3: TGTGCCAGTAGTGGGGCATTAACCTACGAGCAGTACTTC.

The J gene is TRBJ2-1, the V gene TRBV7-2; 10 nucleotides agree with TRBD1. The J call is doubtful: the DNA matches TRBJ2-7 better. This CDR3 is built from 15 residues. Germline CDR1 SGHTA, CDR2 FQGNSA. CDR3 in DNA: TGTGCCAGCAGCCCTGGCGGACAGGGGGGTGTGGAGCAGTACTTC. Amino acids: CASSPGGQGGVEQYF.

Notes on this clonotype: An end of the junction does not agree with germline; a read error may underlie this. The chain recombines TRBV7-7 with TRBJ2-7; D remains ambiguous. This CDR3 spans 14 amino acids. Germline V gene sequence: CDR1 SSHAT, CDR2 FNYEAQ (reference sequence). Here the CDR3 reads CASSPRELAYEQYF. The CDR3, as DNA: TGTGCTAGCAGCCCCCGCGAGCTTGCCTACGAGCAGTACTTC.

This clonotype was detected only a few times. V is TRBV12-3 or TRBV12-4 and J is TRBJ2-7, with 11 bases identical to TRBD2. The CDR3 is 15 amino acids. V shed 6 bases, J shed 2 bases, and the junction held 6 bases outside the gene matches. The chain's CDR3 is CASSHPSGGTYEQYF. CDR3 coding DNA: TGTGCCAGCAGCCATCCTAGCGGGGGGACCTACGAGCAGTACTTC.

The chain uses TRBV29-1 and TRBJ2-7; no firm D call. The V and J ends lost 4 bases and 7 bases respectively, with 8 bases between them. CDR3 length: 10 amino acids. In germline, CDR1 is SQVTM, CDR2 ANQGSEA. DNA of the CDR3: TGCAGCGTTGGGGTCGAAGAGCAGTACTTC. Amino acid sequence: CSVGVEEQYF.

This clonotype was seen more than once but under ten times. The rearrangement joins TRBV25-1 to TRBJ1-2, with no clear D. Germline lookup yields CDR1 MGHDK and CDR2 SYGVNS. V was clipped by 3 bases and J by 3 bases, with 8 bases between them. The CDR3 loop spans 13 amino acids. CDR3 in DNA: TGTGCCAGCAGTGACGGTAGCTACTATGGCTACACCTTC. It yields the protein CASSDGSYYGYTF.

This clonotype was seen just once. The CDR3 DNA follows: TGCAGTGCTAGAGGCAGGGGTATGTACGAGCAGTACTTC. It is translated as CSARGRGMYEQYF. V is TRBV20-1 and J is TRBJ2-7; a possible D gene is TRBD1 (6 bases). Germline CDR1 reads DFQATT; CDR2 reads SNEGSKA (reference sequence). The CDR3 totals 13 residues. The V and J ends lost 1 base and 4 bases respectively, with 11 bases between them.

This sequence joins TRBV4-3 and TRBJ2-7; weak D call: TRBD2 (5 bases). V was clipped by 1 base and J by 6 bases, with 10 bases between them. The CDR3 totals 13 residues. The germline V gene encodes CDR1 LGHNA and CDR2 YSLEER. CDR3 residues: CASSQVIEGEQYF. CDR3 DNA sequence: TGCGCCAGCAGCCAAGTCATCGAGGGCGAGCAGTACTTC.